The 18 T cell receptor beta chains below all came from one sample that was sequenced in a study of cytomegalovirus exposure and HLA in healthy donors. The PCR contained 60 Vbeta and 13 Jbeta primers. Profiled with immunoSEQ multiplex PCR; TCRdb holds only in-frame clones, not every one. This table has roughly 140,000 clones, about 75% appearing once. The sample comprised PBMCs. All receptors derive from a male donor in good health and CMV-seronegative.

This chain connects TRBV4-3 to TRBJ2-7, with TRBD2 matching 7 bases. The CDR3 length is 14 residues. V shed 0 bases, J shed 7 bases, and the junction held 6 bases outside the gene matches. CDR1 and CDR2 from the germline V gene are LGHNA and YSLEER. CDR3 protein: CASSQDQEREEQYF. The CDR3 DNA reads TGCGCCAGCAGCCAAGATCAGGAGCGGGAAGAGCAGTACTTC.

In the case of this clone: An end of the junction differs from the germline gene, which may be a read error. This chain connects TRBV7-9 to TRBJ2-1; D may be TRBD2 (5 bases). Germline CDR1 SEHNR, CDR2 FQNEAQ (reference sequence). CDR3 length: 12 amino acids. CDR3 bases: TGTTCCAGCACCCCTGACCGGGGTGAGCAGTTCTTC. Amino acid sequence: CSSTPDRGEQFF. Based on the CDR3 plus reference TRBV7-9 and TRBJ2-1, the full variable domain is DTGVSQNPRHKITKRGQNVTFRCDPISEHNRLYWYRQTLGQGPEFLTYFQNEAQLEKSRLLSDRFSAERPKGSFSTLEIQRTEQGDSAMYLCSSTPDRGEQFFGPGTRLTVL.

The V gene is TRBV5-4, the J gene TRBJ2-1; 11 bases are a match to TRBD2. Germline CDR1 is SGHNT and CDR2 is YYREEE (reference sequence). After removal of 3 bases from V and 5 bases from J, the junction contained 4 bases not matched to a gene. CDR3 length: 15 residues. CDR3 bases: TGTGCCAGCAGCTCCCGACTAGCGGGGAACAATGAGCAGTTCTTC. This translates into CASSSRLAGNNEQFF.

Turning to this clone: The junction departs from germline at one end; a sequencing error may be responsible. This chain joins TRBV7-9 and TRBJ1-1; 9 nucleotides agree with TRBD1. The germline gives CDR1 SEHNR, CDR2 FQNEAQ (reference sequence). The CDR3 is 14 residues long. CDR3 in DNA: TGTTCCAGCAGCCCAGGGACAGGGACCACTGAAGCTTTCTTT. It translates to CSSSPGTGTTEAFF.

V usage is TRBV30 and J usage is TRBJ1-2, with D possibly being TRBD1 (5 bases). The V gene lost 0 bases and the J gene lost 8 bases, with 13 bases spanning the gap. Germline V gene data show CDR1 as GTSNPN and CDR2 as SVGIG (reference sequence). The CDR3 runs to 13 residues. CDR3 in amino acids: CAWSVRGGWGYTF. DNA for the CDR3: TGTGCCTGGAGTGTACGGGGGGGATGGGGCTACACCTTC.

The genes are TRBV11-3 and TRBJ2-5; 9 positions match TRBD1. Germline lookup yields CDR1 SGHNT and CDR2 YENEEA. The trim removed 3 bases at V and 5 bases at J, leaving 7 bases unmatched. CDR3 length equals 15 residues. CDR3 coding DNA: TGTGCCAGCAGCTTCAGGACAGGGGTTCGGGAGACCCAGTACTTC. Protein sequence: CASSFRTGVRETQYF. Combining the CDR3 with reference TRBV11-3 and TRBJ2-5 gives the whole variable domain EAGVVQSPRYKIIEKKQPVAFWCNPISGHNTLYWYLQNLGQGPELLIRYENEEAVDDSQLPKDRFSAERLKGVDSTLKIQPAELGDSAVYLCASSFRTGVRETQYFGPGTRLLVL.

The rearrangement links TRBV9 to TRBJ2-7; the match to TRBD1 covers 12 bases. Unmatched junction bases numbered 12, after V lost 4 bases and J lost 1 base. Germline-derived CDR1 and CDR2 are SGDLS and YYNGEE. CDR3 length: 18 residues. For the CDR3, the DNA is TGTGCCAGCAGCCCCCGGGACAGGGGGCTTTTAAGATCCTACGAGCAGTACTTC. Protein: CASSPRDRGLLRSYEQYF. Drawing the rest from reference TRBV9 and TRBJ2-7, the complete variable domain is DSGVTQTPKHLITATGQRVTLRCSPRSGDLSVYWYQQSLDQGLQFLIQYYNGEERAKGNILERFSAQQFPDLHSELNLSSLELGDSALYFCASSPRDRGLLRSYEQYFGPGTRLTVT.

This clone has a single count. This chain joins TRBV5-5 and TRBJ2-3; TRBD1 aligns across 8 bases. V was pared by 4 bases and J by 5 bases, with 12 bases of the junction left unmatched. Germline CDR1 reads SGHKS; CDR2 reads YYEKEE (reference sequence). The CDR3 covers 16 residues. The CDR3, as DNA: TGTGCCAGCAGCACAGGGCAGGGGGCGAGTCGAGATACGCAGTATTTT. This sequence encodes CASSTGQGASRDTQYF.

The V gene is TRBV29-1, the J gene TRBJ1-2; tentatively, D is TRBD1 (6 bases). CDR1 and CDR2 from the germline V gene are SQVTM and ANQGSEA. The CDR3 extends over 14 amino acids. V dropped 1 base and J dropped 6 bases, with 15 bases sitting between them. CDR3 DNA sequence: TGCAGCGTTGAAGTGGGCAGGGGTTGGGATGGCTACACCTTC. Protein sequence: CSVEVGRGWDGYTF.

The chain carries TRBV9 and TRBJ1-6; D might be TRBD1 (5 bases). With 3 bases removed from V and 7 bases from J, the gap between germline ends came to 17 bases. Germline V lookup: CDR1 SGDLS, CDR2 YYNGEE. The CDR3 has 16 amino acids. The chain's CDR3 is CASSGGGRGKNSPLHF. CDR3 sequence (DNA): TGTGCCAGCAGCGGGGGGGGGAGAGGGAAAAATTCACCCCTCCACTTT.

V is TRBV4-1 and J is TRBJ2-5; D remains ambiguous. The CDR3 runs 14 residues. The germline CDR1 and CDR2 sequences are MGHRA and YSYEKL. Between the trimmed V and J ends, which lost 0 bases and 5 bases, there was a span of 10 bases. The CDR3 DNA follows: TGCGCCAGCAGCCAAGACGGCAGAGCGGAGACCCAGTACTTC. Its translation: CASSQDGRAETQYF.

The chain uses TRBV6-6 and TRBJ2-1, with 10 bases matching TRBD2. Unmatched junction bases numbered 8, after V lost 7 bases and J lost 5 bases. The CDR3 is 15 residues long. Germline loops: CDR1 MNHNY, CDR2 SVGAGI (reference sequence). The CDR3 coding sequence is TGTGCCAGCAACGGGCTAGCGGGAGACAACAATGAGCAGTTCTTC. It is translated as CASNGLAGDNNEQFF.

The V call is TRBV20-1, the J call TRBJ1-2; D unresolved. CDR3 length equals 11 residues. V lost 0 bases and J 11 bases, leaving 10 bases between the germline ends. CDR1 DFQATT and CDR2 SNEGSKA come from the germline V gene (reference sequence). The CDR3 loop reads CSARDVSGYTF. CDR3 bases: TGCAGTGCTAGAGATGTGTCAGGTTACACCTTC.

The CDR3 nucleotides are TGTGCCAGCAGCAACGGGTATTCACCCCTCCACTTT. It translates to CASSNGYSPLHF. The gene calls are TRBV14 and TRBJ1-6; D remains ambiguous. There are 12 residues in the CDR3. CDR1 SGHDN and CDR2 FVKESK come from the germline V gene. V lost 5 bases and J lost 8, with 7 bases in between.

The rearrangement uses TRBV7-9 and TRBJ2-3; TRBD2 matches 7 bases. The length of the CDR3 is 15 residues. J gave up 4 bases and V 4 bases, and 8 bases lay outside the gene matches. Germline values: CDR1 SEHNR, CDR2 FQNEAQ (reference sequence). The CDR3 nucleotides are TGTGCCAGCAGCTCCGGACTAGGGGATTCAGATACGCAGTATTTT. This translates into CASSSGLGDSDTQYF. Using reference TRBV7-9 and TRBJ2-3 for the parts outside the CDR3, the full variable domain is DTGVSQNPRHKITKRGQNVTFRCDPISEHNRLYWYRQTLGQGPEFLTYFQNEAQLEKSRLLSDRFSAERPKGSFSTLEIQRTEQGDSAMYLCASSSGLGDSDTQYFGPGTRLTVL.

This chain connects TRBV5-4 to TRBJ1-2; TRBD1 aligns across 7 bases. Germline V gene sequence: CDR1 SGHNT, CDR2 YYREEE (reference sequence). The ends lost 2 bases at V and 5 bases at J; junction bases unmatched: 9. CDR3 length: 15 residues. CDR3 in DNA: TGTGCCAGCAGCTTAGACAGGGTCCTGACTTATGGCTACACCTTC. Translating it yields CASSLDRVLTYGYTF.

The V call is TRBV5-6, the J call TRBJ2-7; maybe TRBD2 (6 bases). The V end was cut by 2 bases, the J end by 4 bases, with 16 bases between. Germline V gene lookup returns CDR1 SGHDT and CDR2 YYEEEE. The CDR3 extends over 15 amino acids. CDR3 amino acids: CASSFMGSGTYEQYF. DNA of the CDR3: TGTGCCAGCAGCTTTATGGGTAGCGGAACTTACGAGCAGTACTTC.

The V and J genes are TRBV29-1 and TRBJ2-7, with 10 positions matching TRBD2. In germline, CDR1 is SQVTM, CDR2 ANQGSEA. The junction had 9 bases not matched to a gene; V was cut back by 0 bases and J by 4 bases. The CDR3 contains 16 residues. CDR3 nucleotides: TGCAGCGTTGAAGAACATTCGACTAGCGGGCGATACGAGCAGTACTTC. It translates to CSVEEHSTSGRYEQYF.